These T cell receptor beta chains were read from a single sample in a study of cytomegalovirus exposure and HLA in healthy donors. Generated by immunoSEQ multiplex PCR, the TCRdb table keeps only in-frame clones and is missing some. The profile covers roughly 160,000 clones, with about 88% appearing a single time and around 2.6% taken by the ten largest. Sequenced sample: PBMCs. These receptor sequences come from a man younger than 40 in good health and CMV-seropositive. The CDR3 runs from the conserved cysteine through the conserved F or W. The D gene is left open where the match is weak. Clone size is shown for a subset of rows, as once, few, many or a class of expanded clone.

V gene	J gene	D gene	clone size	CDR3 protein	CDR3 DNA
TRBV6-6	TRBJ2-5	TRBD2	.	CASSYGSSGQETQYF	TGTGCCAGCAGTTACGGCTCTAGCGGCCAAGAGACCCAGTACTTC
TRBV4-1	TRBJ2-1	TRBD2	.	CASSPLSAGGPGVDEQFF	TGCGCCAGCAGCCCCCTTTCGGCGGGAGGGCCTGGAGTCGATGAGCAGTTCTTC
TRBV7-7	TRBJ2-2	TRBD2	few	CASSEGAGGNTGELFF	TGTGCTAGCAGCGAAGGAGCGGGAGGGAACACCGGGGAGCTGTTTTTT
TRBV5-4	TRBJ2-5	TRBD2	.	CASRLGLADQETQYF	TGTGCCAGCAGACTGGGACTAGCGGATCAAGAGACCCAGTACTTC
TRBV4-3	TRBJ1-2	.	.	CASSQDPVGASYGYTF	TGCGCCAGCAGCCAGGACCCAGTGGGGGCGAGCTATGGCTACACCTTC
TRBV7-2	TRBJ1-2	TRBD1	.	CASSLPGTGGFGYTF	TGTGCCAGCAGCTTACCCGGGACAGGGGGATTCGGCTACACCTTC
TRBV6-5	TRBJ2-7	.	.	CASSYMAGIGTYEQYF	TGTGCCAGCAGTTACATGGCGGGAATTGGGACCTACGAGCAGTACTTC
TRBV6-6	TRBJ2-1	.	few	CASTRTGRNNEQFF	TGTGCCAGCACAAGAACAGGCCGGAACAATGAGCAGTTCTTC
TRBV7-3	TRBJ2-1	TRBD2	.	CASSLRTSGSNEQFF	TGTGCCAGCAGCTTACGGACTAGCGGGTCGAATGAGCAGTTCTTC
TRBV6-6	TRBJ1-1	TRBD1	.	CASRGTGENTEAFF	TGTGCCAGCAGAGGGACAGGGGAGAACACTGAAGCTTTCTTT
TRBV18	TRBJ2-3	.	.	CASSPPSTADTQYF	TGTGCCAGCTCACCACCGTCGACAGCAGATACGCAGTATTTT
TRBV9	TRBJ2-1	TRBD2	.	CASSGGLAGDNEQFF	TGTGCCAGCAGCGGCGGACTAGCGGGAGACAATGAGCAGTTCTTC
TRBV9	TRBJ1-2	.	once	CASSAREFGNYGYTF	TGTGCCAGCAGCGCGAGAGAGTTCGGGAACTATGGCTACACCTTC
TRBV10-2	TRBJ1-1	.	.	CASSESRVTEAFF	TGCGCCAGCAGTGAGTCGAGGGTAACTGAAGCTTTCTTT
TRBV30	TRBJ1-3	TRBD1	.	CAWSGGTAGNTIYF	TGTGCCTGGAGTGGAGGGACAGCCGGAAACACCATATATTTT
TRBV6-6	TRBJ2-1	.	.	CASSYGGTSYNEQFF	TGTGCCAGCAGTTATGGCGGGACCTCCTACAATGAGCAGTTCTTC
TRBV4-1	TRBJ2-7	.	few	CASSLQQGFYEQYF	TGCGCCAGCAGCTTACAGCAGGGTTTCTACGAGCAGTACTTC
TRBV15	TRBJ1-5	.	.	CATSREAGSNQPQHF	TGTGCCACCAGCAGAGAGGCGGGTAGCAATCAGCCCCAGCATTTT
TRBV7-9	TRBJ1-1	.	once	CSSSLTPGWVYTEAFF	TGTTCCAGCAGCTTAACCCCGGGATGGGTATACACTGAAGCTTTCTTT
TRBV5-1	TRBJ2-3	.	.	CASSGGAATDTQYF	TGCGCCAGCAGCGGGGGGGCGGCCACAGATACGCAGTATTTT
TRBV27	TRBJ1-2	TRBD1	.	CASSPTGVSSGYTF	TGTGCCAGCAGCCCAACAGGGGTTTCTAGTGGCTACACCTTC
TRBV19	TRBJ2-7	TRBD2	.	CASSIRVAGVSEQYF	TGTGCCAGTAGTATACGGGTGGCGGGAGTTAGCGAGCAGTACTTC
TRBV6-1	TRBJ1-6	.	.	CASSLSGWNSPLHF	TGTGCCAGCAGTCTCTCAGGGTGGAATTCACCCCTCCACTTT
TRBV4-1	TRBJ1-2	.	.	CASSHLYTRRAGGYTF	TGCGCCAGCAGCCACCTCTACACTAGGCGGGCGGGTGGCTACACCTTC
TRBV23-1	TRBJ1-4	.	once	CASSQGGATNEKLFF	TGCGCCAGCAGTCAAGGTGGTGCGACTAATGAAAAACTGTTTTTT
TRBV11-3	TRBJ2-1	.	.	CASSFGGAGSYNEQFF	TGTGCCAGCAGCTTTGGGGGGGCAGGGTCCTACAATGAGCAGTTCTTC
TRBV6-5	TRBJ1-3	TRBD1	.	CASSSTGVGNTIYF	TGTGCCAGCAGTTCTACAGGGGTAGGAAACACCATATATTTT
TRBV7-9	TRBJ2-5	.	.	CSSSPRISGGGETQYF	TGTTCCAGCAGCCCACGAATTAGCGGTGGGGGGGAGACCCAGTACTTC
TRBV18	TRBJ2-2	.	.	CASSWETNTGELFF	TGTGCCAGCTCATGGGAGACGAACACCGGGGAGCTGTTTTTT
TRBV5-1	TRBJ1-1	TRBD1	.	CASSVRQGVNTEAFF	TGCGCCAGCAGCGTGCGACAGGGGGTGAACACTGAAGCTTTCTTT
TRBV10-2	TRBJ2-5	TRBD2	once	CASRDWTSGRPGTQYF	TGCGCCAGCAGGGATTGGACTAGCGGGCGTCCGGGGACCCAGTACTTC
TRBV5-4	TRBJ1-5	.	.	CASSSQQVSNQPQHF	TGTGCCAGCAGTTCGCAGCAGGTTAGCAATCAGCCCCAGCATTTT
TRBV4-3	TRBJ2-1	TRBD2	.	CASSQESPQKLAGAYNEQFF	TGCGCCAGCAGCCAAGAATCCCCACAAAAACTAGCGGGAGCCTACAATGAGCAGTTCTTC
TRBV27	TRBJ1-2	.	.	CASSLRDGYGYTF	TGTGCCAGCAGTCTCAGGGATGGGTATGGCTACACCTTC
TRBV18	TRBJ2-1	TRBD2	.	CASSPRTSGGYNEQFF	TGTGCCAGCTCACCGCGGACTAGCGGGGGCTACAATGAGCAGTTCTTC
TRBV30	TRBJ2-1	.	.	CAWRRDRGRTSGTSNEQFF	TGTGCCTGGAGAAGGGACAGGGGGCGGACTAGCGGGACGAGCAATGAGCAGTTCTTC
TRBV5-4	TRBJ1-5	TRBD1	.	CASSQELEGGQPQHF	TGTGCCAGCAGCCAAGAGTTAGAAGGGGGCCAGCCCCAGCATTTT
TRBV15	TRBJ2-2	.	.	CATSRSPGTGELFF	TGTGCCACCAGCAGATCTCCCGGCACCGGGGAGCTGTTTTTT
TRBV19	TRBJ1-1	.	few	CASSNQYTEAFF	TGTGCCAGTAGTAATCAGTACACTGAAGCTTTCTTT
TRBV18	TRBJ2-5	TRBD2	.	CASSPVREEETQYF	TGTGCCAGCTCACCGGTCCGGGAGGAGGAGACCCAGTACTTC
TRBV5-4	TRBJ2-7	TRBD1	few	CASSSGQPFYEQYF	TGTGCCAGCAGCTCGGGACAGCCTTTCTACGAGCAGTACTTC
TRBV7-2	TRBJ1-1	.	few	CASSPPRPGEKAFF	TGTGCCAGCAGCCCTCCCCGGCCAGGGGAAAAAGCTTTCTTT